This paragraph reports one T cell receptor (beta chain). Its antigen is still unknown. TCRdb's copy holds only in-frame clones and misses some; the assay was immunoSEQ multiplex PCR. The table lists 130,000 or so clones, roughly 94% of them singletons. The data originate from a study of T cell responses to AZD1222 COVID-19 vaccine. Study-level points and caveats: Repertoires were obtained only post-peak T cell response. Two doses of AZD1222 preceded a rise in Spike-specific TCR breadth and depth.

This CDR3 comprises 13 residues. Germline-derived CDR1 and CDR2 are LGHDT and YNNKEL (reference sequence). The germline V and J ends were trimmed by 0 bases and 2 bases, with 5 bases remaining between them. The sequence came from an adult in good health. The source material was peripheral blood, sampled on day 0 of AZD1222 vaccination. The rearrangement joins TRBV3-1 (or the pseudogene TRBV3-2) to TRBJ2-7; D ambiguous. CDR3 region: CASSQDSTYEQYF. CDR3 DNA: TGTGCCAGCAGCCAAGATTCCACCTACGAGCAGTACTTC.